This TCR beta chain comes out of a study of cytomegalovirus exposure and HLA in healthy donors. Remarks on this clone: The antigen remains undetermined.

Whole-study findings and limits: Some highly shared sequence variants likely arose as a pipeline artifact. For presence/absence analyses, sequencing depth was assumed to be roughly uniform across donors. Several of the most significant clusters appeared linked to common viral pathogens, based on a later analysis.

PCR used 60 Vbeta primers and 13 Jbeta primers. Libraries were prepared by immunoSEQ multiplex PCR; TCRdb keeps only in-frame clonotypes and omits some of them. The table lists 150,000 to 200,000 clones, roughly 79% of them singletons. Germline V gene data show CDR1 as GTSNPN and CDR2 as SVGIG (reference sequence). The CDR3 has 13 amino acids. V lost 4 bases, J lost 3 bases, and 5 bases stayed unmatched. This receptor was taken from a woman aged 30 to 39 in good health and CMV-seropositive. V usage is TRBV30 and J usage is TRBJ2-5, with 7 positions matching TRBD1. Sequenced: PBMCs. The CDR3 is CAWIGGNEETQYF. The DNA for the CDR3 is TGTGCCTGGATAGGGGGCAACGAAGAGACCCAGTACTTC.